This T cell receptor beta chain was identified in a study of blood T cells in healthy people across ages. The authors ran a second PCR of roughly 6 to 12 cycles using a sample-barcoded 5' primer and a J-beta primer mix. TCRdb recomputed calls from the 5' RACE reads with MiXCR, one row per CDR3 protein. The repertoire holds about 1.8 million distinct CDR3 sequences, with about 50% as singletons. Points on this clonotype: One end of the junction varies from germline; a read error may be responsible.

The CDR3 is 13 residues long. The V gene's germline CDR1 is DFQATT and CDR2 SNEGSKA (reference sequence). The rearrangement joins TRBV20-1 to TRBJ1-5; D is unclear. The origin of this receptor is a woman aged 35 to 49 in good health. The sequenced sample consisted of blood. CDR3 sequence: CSARAGGNQLQHF. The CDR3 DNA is TGCAGTGCTAGAGCGGGCGGGAATCAGCTCCAGCATTTT.